These 16 T cell receptor beta chains were all obtained from the same sample, sequenced in a study of Ad26.COV2.S vaccination and SARS-CoV-2 variants. Treatment of the sample: some 20 received Ad26.COV2.S at low or high dose, single or two shots; roughly five received placebo; per-sample allocation not given. At day 63 after the first vaccine or placebo injection, samples were drawn. The table came from immunoSEQ multiplex PCR; TCRdb's copy has only in-frame clones and leaves some out. The sample contains about 400,000 clones, 70% to 90% of which appear only once. The sample in question was peripheral blood, obtained in a trial of Ad26.COV2.S vaccine versus placebo. All receptors come from a person between 18 and 59 years old who received the Ad26.COV2.S COVID-19 vaccine or a placebo.

The chain employs TRBV19 and TRBJ2-6; a possible D gene is TRBD1 (5 bases). The CDR3 loop spans 13 amino acids. Trimming stripped 7 bases from V and 5 bases from J, with 9 bases between. CDR1 and CDR2 (germline): LNHDA, SQIVND (reference sequence). CDR3 loop: CASKGAWANVLTF. The DNA for the CDR3 is TGTGCCAGTAAAGGGGCTTGGGCCAACGTCCTGACTTTC.

The chain recombines TRBV3-1 (or the pseudogene TRBV3-2) with TRBJ1-1, with D hard to call. The germline gives CDR1 LGHDT, CDR2 YNNKEL (reference sequence). Between the trimmed V and J ends, which lost 8 bases and 2 bases, there was a span of 15 bases. The length of the CDR3 is 14 residues. CDR3 amino acids: CASATSGSNTEAFF. Written as DNA, the CDR3 is TGTGCCAGCGCTACCTCGGGATCTAACACTGAAGCTTTCTTT.

The chain is built from TRBV7-9 and TRBJ2-7; 10 bases map to TRBD1. Germline lookup yields CDR1 SEHNR and CDR2 FQNEAQ (reference sequence). The CDR3 spans 15 residues. J gave up 2 bases and V 5 bases, and 6 bases lay outside the gene matches. This CDR3 reads CASSPRGQGTYEQYF. CDR3 coding DNA: TGTGCCAGCAGCCCCCGGGGACAGGGGACCTACGAGCAGTACTTC.

The chain uses TRBV6-2 or TRBV6-3 and TRBJ1-5; D is perhaps TRBD1 (5 bases). Germline lookup yields CDR1 MNHEY and CDR2 SVGEGT. V lost 4 bases, J lost 6 bases, and 16 bases lay in between. This CDR3 is built from 15 residues. Here the CDR3 DNA reads TGTGCCAGCAGTTCTCGAGTCAGGGAGAGTCAGCCCCAGCATTTT. Protein product: CASSSRVRESQPQHF.

The sample holds a few counts of this clone. This chain joins TRBV4-3 and TRBJ2-7, with a possible D match to TRBD1 (6 bases). V lost 0 bases to trimming and J lost 1 base, with 13 bases between them. The CDR3 has 16 residues. CDR1 is LGHNA and CDR2 is YSLEER in the germline V gene. The DNA for the CDR3 is TGCGCCAGCAGCCAAGATTTGGGACAACCTTCCTACGAGCAGTACTTC. Translation gives CASSQDLGQPSYEQYF.

This chain links TRBV6-2 or TRBV6-3 with TRBJ1-5; D gene unclear. Trimming removed 5 bases from V and 7 bases from J, with 18 bases in between. Germline V CDR1 and CDR2: MNHEY, SVGEGT. The CDR3 has 15 amino acids. CDR3 coding DNA: TGTGCCAGCAGTCTTGACGCTTTCCGCGACCAGCCCCAGCATTTT. Its protein is CASSLDAFRDQPQHF.

The rearrangement joins TRBV27 to TRBJ2-2; 7 nucleotides align to TRBD2. Trimming at V came to 4 bases and at J to 1 base, leaving 3 bases not matched to a gene. This CDR3 contains 15 residues. The germline V gene has CDR1 MNHEY and CDR2 SMNVEV (reference sequence). DNA of the CDR3: TGTGCCAGCAGTTATCAGCGGGGGAACACCGGGGAGCTGTTTTTT. Protein sequence: CASSYQRGNTGELFF.

J is TRBJ1-5 and V is TRBV28; D perhaps matches TRBD1 (6 bases). The CDR3 totals 16 residues. Germline lookup yields CDR1 MDHEN and CDR2 SYDVKM. V was pared by 5 bases and J by 4 bases, with 18 bases between. Here the CDR3 DNA reads TGTGCCAGCAGTCCCCGTGGGGGGGCGTGGAATCAGCCCCAGCATTTT. Encoded protein: CASSPRGGAWNQPQHF.

Turning to this clone: This sample includes further DNA sequences coding for the same CDR3. This chain connects TRBV27 to TRBJ2-5, with 12 bases that match TRBD2. CDR3 length: 15 amino acids. Germline CDR1 is MNHEY and CDR2 is SMNVEV (reference sequence). J was trimmed by 5 bases and V by 5 bases; bases with no gene match: 6. The CDR3 bases are TGTGCCAGCAGTCCGGGACTAGCGGGCCCCGAGACCCAGTACTTC. It translates to CASSPGLAGPETQYF.

This clone was seen just once. The chain uses TRBV27 and TRBJ2-7; 7 bases fit TRBD1. Germline-derived CDR1 and CDR2 are MNHEY and SMNVEV (reference sequence). The V and J ends lost 3 bases and 5 bases, in that order; junction bases with no gene match: 4. The CDR3 spans 13 residues. The CDR3 here is CASSLYRGNEQYF. CDR3 DNA: TGTGCCAGCAGTTTGTACAGGGGTAACGAGCAGTACTTC.

This chain links TRBV12-5 with TRBJ2-2; 8 positions agree with TRBD1. Trimming at V came to 5 bases and at J to 4 bases, leaving 9 bases not matched to a gene. CDR1 and CDR2 (germline): LGHNT, FRNRAP. This CDR3 has 16 residues. The CDR3 protein is CASGIFGTGGTGELFF. CDR3 sequence (DNA): TGTGCTAGTGGTATCTTCGGGACAGGTGGCACCGGGGAGCTGTTTTTT.

This clone has a handful of counts. The J gene is TRBJ1-4, the V gene TRBV5-1, with 11 bases lining up with TRBD1. The CDR3 sequence is 15 residues long. Germline V gene lookup returns CDR1 SGHRS and CDR2 YFSETQ. The V and J ends lost 4 bases and 10 bases, in that order; junction bases with no gene match: 9. The CDR3 DNA reads as TGCGCCAGCAGCCCGACCGGGACAGGGGGGGTAAAACTGTTTTTT. Translated, it gives CASSPTGTGGVKLFF.

V is TRBV11-2 and J is TRBJ2-7; 7 nucleotides agree with TRBD2. The J segment lost 2 bases and the V segment lost 1 base, leaving 5 bases of the junction unmatched. CDR1 and CDR2 (germline): SGHAT, FQNNGV. The CDR3 is 15 amino acids. CDR3 loop: CASSLGYGGTYEQYF. CDR3 nucleotides: TGTGCCAGCAGCTTAGGGTACGGGGGGACCTACGAGCAGTACTTC.

Concerning this clone: This sample includes further DNA sequences coding for the same CDR3. CDR3 nucleotide sequence: TGTGCCAGCAGCGCAAACAATTCACCCCTCCACTTT. Its protein is CASSANNSPLHF. The chain recombines TRBV9 with TRBJ1-6; the D is unclear. CDR1 and CDR2 from the germline V gene are SGDLS and YYNGEE. The CDR3 consists of 12 residues. V dropped 3 bases and J dropped 7 bases, with 5 bases sitting between them.

The chain couples TRBV12-5 to TRBJ2-1, with 13 positions matching TRBD2. Germline CDR1 LGHNT, CDR2 FRNRAP. This CDR3 comprises 20 residues. The V and J ends lost 1 base and 8 bases, in that order; junction bases with no gene match: 17. Written as DNA, the CDR3 is TGTGCTAGTGGTTTGGACCTACTAGCGGGGGGGCCTAAGGGAGGATATGAGCAGTTCTTC. It encodes CASGLDLLAGGPKGGYEQFF.

The chain links TRBV18 to TRBJ2-7, with D hard to call. CDR1 and CDR2 from the germline V gene are KGHSH and LQKENI. The CDR3 covers 11 residues. V lost 6 bases, J lost 2 bases, and 5 bases lay in between. This CDR3 reads CASSAAYEQYF. DNA of the CDR3: TGTGCCAGCTCCGCAGCCTACGAGCAGTACTTC.